The 11 T cell receptor beta chains in this list originate from one sample, sequenced in a study of blood T cell repertoires in COVID-19. Clones were sequenced by immunoSEQ multiplex PCR, and TCRdb holds only the in-frame ones, with some missing. The data show about 190,000 clones, with about 88% seen just once and around 4.9% held by the top ten. The material sequenced was peripheral blood. All receptors come from a woman of 80 years or more with acute or convalescent COVID-19.

This clone was found a few times. J is TRBJ2-7 and V is TRBV4-2, with D possibly TRBD2 on 5 matching bases. The CDR3 totals 15 residues. V was trimmed by 4 bases and J by 3 bases, leaving 16 bases between them. The germline CDR1 and CDR2 sequences are LGHNA and YNFKEQ. The CDR3 reads CASSRFRDYDYEQYF. CDR3 bases: TGTGCCAGCAGCCGATTTAGAGACTACGACTACGAGCAGTACTTC.

This chain uses TRBV7-3 with TRBJ2-1; tentative D call: TRBD1 (6 bases). V lost 0 bases and J 4 bases, leaving 10 bases between the germline ends. Germline-derived CDR1 and CDR2 are SGHTA and FQGTGA. The CDR3 is 15 residues long. The CDR3 spells CASSLTTGPYNEQFF. CDR3 coding DNA: TGTGCCAGCAGCTTAACGACAGGACCTTACAATGAGCAGTTCTTC.

The rearrangement uses TRBV4-1 and TRBJ2-2, with TRBD2 matching over 7 bases. The germline gives CDR1 MGHRA, CDR2 YSYEKL. The ends lost 4 bases at V and 4 bases at J; junction bases unmatched: 6. The CDR3 has 15 residues. The CDR3: CASSRSGTTTGELFF. In nucleotides, the CDR3 is TGCGCCAGCAGCCGGTCCGGGACTACCACCGGGGAGCTGTTTTTT.

The chain employs TRBV28 and TRBJ1-1; TRBD1 matches 8 bases. The CDR3 spans 15 residues. From germline, CDR1 is MDHEN and CDR2 SYDVKM. V trimming: 7 bases; J trimming: 1 base; junction bases outside the gene matches: 8. CDR3: CASTSAGQENTEAFF. CDR3 bases: TGTGCCAGCACCTCCGCGGGACAGGAGAACACTGAAGCTTTCTTT.

CDR3 nucleotide sequence: TGTGCCAGCAGCCCGACTAGTGCCGGTGAGCAGTTCTTC. This translates into CASSPTSAGEQFF. The chain carries TRBV11-3 and TRBJ2-1; a weak D match, TRBD2 (6 bases). V gave up 5 bases and J gave up 9 bases, with 14 bases separating them. This CDR3 spans 13 amino acids. Germline lookup yields CDR1 SGHNT and CDR2 YENEEA.

The chain employs TRBV3-1 (or the pseudogene TRBV3-2) and TRBJ1-6; TRBD1 matches at 8 bases. Germline V gene sequence: CDR1 LGHDT, CDR2 YNNKEL (reference sequence). The CDR3 is 16 amino acids. J lost 4 bases, V lost 4 bases, and 6 bases had no gene match. Written as DNA, the CDR3 is TGTGCCAGCAGCCGACAGGGGACAACTTATAATTCACCCCTCCACTTT. Protein: CASSRQGTTYNSPLHF.

CDR3 region: CASSDLWTGKNYEQYF. Written as DNA, the CDR3 is TGTGCCAGCAGTGACCTCTGGACAGGGAAGAACTACGAGCAGTACTTC. The gene calls are TRBV6-1 and TRBJ2-7; 8 nucleotides line up with TRBD1. CDR1 is MNHNS and CDR2 is SASEGT in the germline V gene. The CDR3 totals 16 residues. V trimming: 3 bases; J trimming: 3 bases; junction bases outside the gene matches: 10.

The CDR3 is CASSPMSTATGELFF. The CDR3 region has the DNA TGTGCCAGCTCACCAATGTCGACAGCCACCGGGGAGCTGTTTTTT. The chain employs TRBV18 and TRBJ2-2, with D perhaps matching TRBD1 (5 bases). The CDR3 contains 15 residues. Trimming pared 2 bases from V and 4 bases from J, leaving 11 bases between. Germline loops: CDR1 KGHSH, CDR2 LQKENI.

The V gene is TRBV27, the J gene TRBJ1-2; 10 nucleotides match TRBD1. V was pared by 4 bases and J by 13 bases, with 9 bases of the junction left unmatched. This CDR3 spans 13 amino acids. CDR1 and CDR2 from the germline V gene are MNHEY and SMNVEV (reference sequence). The DNA of the CDR3 is TGTGCCAGCAGTTCTCAGGGACAGGGGTCCCCCACCTTC. Translated, it gives CASSSQGQGSPTF.

The chain has TRBV6-5 and TRBJ2-4; 8 nucleotides agree with TRBD1. V was pared by 5 bases and J by 3 bases, with 3 bases of the junction left unmatched. The CDR3 spans 14 residues. CDR1 and CDR2 from the germline V gene are MNHEY and SVGAGI. The CDR3: CASSPQGGKNIQYF. The CDR3 DNA reads TGTGCCAGCAGTCCACAGGGGGGCAAAAACATTCAGTACTTC.

This chain uses TRBV6-4 with TRBJ2-1; 8 nucleotides agree with TRBD2. The junction had 2 bases not matched to a gene; V was cut back by 3 bases and J by 4 bases. Germline CDR1 reads MRHNA; CDR2 reads SNTAGT. CDR3 size: 14 residues. CDR3 residues: CASSEGLDYNEQFF. CDR3 DNA sequence: TGTGCCAGCAGTGAGGGACTAGATTACAATGAGCAGTTCTTC.